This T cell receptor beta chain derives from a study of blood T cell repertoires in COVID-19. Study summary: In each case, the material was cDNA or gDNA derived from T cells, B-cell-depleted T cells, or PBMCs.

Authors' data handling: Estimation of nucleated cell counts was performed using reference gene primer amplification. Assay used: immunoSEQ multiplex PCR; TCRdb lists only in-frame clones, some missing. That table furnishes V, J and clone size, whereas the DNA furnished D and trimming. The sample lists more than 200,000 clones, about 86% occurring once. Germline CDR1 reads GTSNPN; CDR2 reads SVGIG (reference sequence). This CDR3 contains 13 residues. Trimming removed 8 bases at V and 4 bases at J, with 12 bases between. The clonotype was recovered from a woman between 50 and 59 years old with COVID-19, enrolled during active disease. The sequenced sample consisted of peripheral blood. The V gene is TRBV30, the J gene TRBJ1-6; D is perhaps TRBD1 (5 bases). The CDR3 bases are TGTGCCGTCAGGGCTCAATATAATTCACCCCTCCACTTT. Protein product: CAVRAQYNSPLHF.